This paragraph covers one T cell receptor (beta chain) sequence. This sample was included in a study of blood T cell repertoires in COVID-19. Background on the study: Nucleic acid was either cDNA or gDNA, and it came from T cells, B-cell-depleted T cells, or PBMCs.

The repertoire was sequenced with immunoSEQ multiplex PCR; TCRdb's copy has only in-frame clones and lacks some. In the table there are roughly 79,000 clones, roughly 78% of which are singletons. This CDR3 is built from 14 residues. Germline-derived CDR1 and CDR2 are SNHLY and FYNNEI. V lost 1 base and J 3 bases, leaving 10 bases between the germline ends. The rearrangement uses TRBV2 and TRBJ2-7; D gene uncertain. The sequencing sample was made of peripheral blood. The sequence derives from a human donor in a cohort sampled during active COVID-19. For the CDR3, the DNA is TGTGCCAGCAGTGAAGGACTGAGCATCTACGAGCAGTACTTC. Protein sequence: CASSEGLSIYEQYF.